Below, 9 T cell receptor beta chains from the same sample are listed, as sequenced in a study of blood T cell repertoires in COVID-19. Using immunoSEQ multiplex PCR, the repertoire was profiled, and TCRdb retains in-frame clones only, with some absent. The table lists approximately 160,000 clones, roughly nine tenths of them singletons. Sequencing was carried out using peripheral blood. These receptors were collected from a man aged 60 to 69 with active or convalescent COVID-19.

This clone was seen a single time. The rearrangement uses TRBV5-5 and TRBJ2-1; 11 nucleotides match TRBD2. This CDR3 has 17 amino acids. The germline CDR1 and CDR2 sequences are SGHKS and YYEKEE (reference sequence). After removal of 4 bases from V and 7 bases from J, the junction contained 13 bases not matched to a gene. The DNA for the CDR3 is TGTGCCAGCAGCACAGACAGGGGGACTAGCGGATTAAATGAGCAGTTCTTC. It codes for CASSTDRGTSGLNEQFF. The entire variable domain, with the rest obtained from reference TRBV5-5 and TRBJ2-1, is as follows: DAGVTQSPTHLIKTRGQQVTLRCSPISGHKSVSWYQQVLGQGPQFIFQYYEKEERGRGNFPDRFSARQFPNYSSELNVNALLLGDSALYLCASSTDRGTSGLNEQFFGPGTRLTVL.

V usage is TRBV10-1 and J usage is TRBJ1-2; D perhaps matches TRBD1 (6 bases). CDR3 length: 13 amino acids. CDR1 WNHNN and CDR2 SYGVQD come from the germline V gene (reference sequence). Between the trimmed V and J ends, which lost 1 base and 3 bases, there was a span of 6 bases. CDR3: CASSEYRDYGYTF. CDR3 bases: TGCGCCAGCAGTGAGTACAGGGACTATGGCTACACCTTC.

The V gene is TRBV7-6, the J gene TRBJ2-1; TRBD2 matches 14 bases. CDR1 SGHVS and CDR2 FNYEAQ come from the germline V gene. Trimming cost V 6 bases and J 1 base; bases outside gene matches: 8. The CDR3 contains 18 residues. The CDR3 DNA follows: TGTGCCAGCAGTCCACTCCGGACTAGCGGGAGGTCCTACAATGAGCAGTTCTTC. As protein: CASSPLRTSGRSYNEQFF.

The rearrangement joins TRBV29-1 to TRBJ1-2, with D tentatively TRBD1 (5 bases). The CDR3 has 13 amino acids. Germline V gene data show CDR1 as SQVTM and CDR2 as ANQGSEA. V lost 3 bases and J lost 5, with 13 bases in between. CDR3 DNA sequence: TGCAGCGTTGACGATCGAAGGACATATGGCTACACCTTC. It is translated as CSVDDRRTYGYTF. The full variable domain, completed using reference TRBV29-1 and TRBJ1-2, is SAVISQKPSRDICQRGTSLTIQCQVDSQVTMMFWYRQQPGQSLTLIATANQGSEATYESGFVIDKFPISRPNLTFSTLTVSNMSPEDSSIYLCSVDDRRTYGYTFGSGTRLTVV.

This sequence joins TRBV4-1 and TRBJ1-3, with 7 bases identical to TRBD1. V was pared by 1 base and J by 0 bases, with 3 bases of the junction left unmatched. The germline CDR1 and CDR2 sequences are MGHRA and YSYEKL. The CDR3 contains 16 residues. CDR3 amino acids: CASSQATGTSGNTIYF. CDR3 coding DNA: TGCGCCAGCAGCCAAGCGACAGGGACCTCTGGAAACACCATATATTTT.

The rearrangement uses TRBV3-1 (or the pseudogene TRBV3-2) and TRBJ2-3, with 7 nucleotides matching TRBD1. The J segment lost 4 bases and the V segment lost 6 bases, leaving 4 bases of the junction unmatched. This CDR3 contains 13 residues. Germline loops: CDR1 LGHDT, CDR2 YNNKEL (reference sequence). The CDR3 is CASRRTGADTQYF. The CDR3 coding sequence is TGTGCCAGCAGGCGAACAGGGGCAGATACGCAGTATTTT.

The genes are TRBV21-1 and TRBJ1-1. TRBV21-1 is noted as a pseudogene. The CDR3 totals 13 residues. CDR3 coding DNA: TGTGCCAAGCGGGGGGGTCTGAACACTGAAGCTTTCTTT. This translates into CAKRGGLNTEAFF.

This clone was observed a single time. V usage is TRBV6-5 and J usage is TRBJ1-2, with D hard to call. The CDR3 totals 14 residues. From germline, CDR1 is MNHEY and CDR2 SVGAGI. Trimming cost V 6 bases and J 4 bases, with 15 bases left between them. The CDR3 nucleotides read TGTGCCAGCAGGCCCTCTACTAATGGCTATGGCTACACCTTC. It specifies CASRPSTNGYGYTF.

The chain employs TRBV5-1 and TRBJ2-2, with TRBD1 matching over 9 bases. CDR3 size: 15 residues. The V segment lost 4 bases and the J segment 5 bases; nucleotides outside the gene matches: 6. Germline lookup yields CDR1 SGHRS and CDR2 YFSETQ. The CDR3 loop is CASSRTGVETGELFF. CDR3 bases: TGCGCCAGCAGCCGGACAGGGGTAGAGACCGGGGAGCTGTTTTTT.